This T cell receptor (beta chain) was sequenced during a study of lymphopenia after photon versus proton radiotherapy. Study conclusions and caveats: Photon-treated patients lost naive T cells and TCR diversity; proton-treated stayed stable. After the lymphocyte nadir, photon-treated repertoires showed oligoclonal expansion, especially of CD8+ Temra cells. Only patients who died were analyzed for survival; proton advantage is unproven. In patients who died, overall survival fell as post-nadir TCR diversity dropped more.

Germline CDR1 reads LNHDA; CDR2 reads SQIVND (reference sequence). The length of the CDR3 is 15 residues. Trimming removed 3 bases at V and 8 bases at J, with 16 bases between. TCRdb's table, derived via immunoSEQ multiplex PCR, lists solely in-frame clones and lacks some. This sample yields 25,000 to 30,000 clones, of which 80% to 90% are seen a single time; around 47% belongs to the top ten. About this clone: Its target is unknown.

The chain has TRBV19 and TRBJ1-4; tentative D call: TRBD1 (6 bases). The sample consisted of peripheral blood, taken from a patient treated with proton-based radiotherapy. The sequence came from a woman aged 55-75 years with cholangiocarcinoma. Some clones in this sample may be carry-over from other donors' samples. CDR3 sequence: CASSILGGEGEKLFF. For the CDR3, the DNA is TGTGCCAGTAGTATTTTGGGGGGCGAGGGGGAAAAACTGTTTTTT.